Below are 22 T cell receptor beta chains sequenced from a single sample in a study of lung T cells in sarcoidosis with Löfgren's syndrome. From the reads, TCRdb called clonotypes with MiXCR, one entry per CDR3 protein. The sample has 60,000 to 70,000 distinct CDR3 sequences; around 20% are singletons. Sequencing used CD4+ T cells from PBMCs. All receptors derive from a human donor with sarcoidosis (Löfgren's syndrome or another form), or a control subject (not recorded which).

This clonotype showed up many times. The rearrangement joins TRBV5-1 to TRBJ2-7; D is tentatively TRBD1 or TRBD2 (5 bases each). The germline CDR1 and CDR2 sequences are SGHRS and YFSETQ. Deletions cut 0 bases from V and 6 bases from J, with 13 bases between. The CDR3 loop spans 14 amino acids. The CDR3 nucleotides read TGCGCCAGCAGCTTGGGGGACCCACCCCGCGAGCAGTACGTC. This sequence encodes CASSLGDPPREQYV.

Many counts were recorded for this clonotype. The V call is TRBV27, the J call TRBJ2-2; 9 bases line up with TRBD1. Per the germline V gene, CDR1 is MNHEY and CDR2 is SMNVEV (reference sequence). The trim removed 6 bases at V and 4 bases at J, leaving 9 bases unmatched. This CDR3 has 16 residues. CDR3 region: CASRYRGRRGTGELFF. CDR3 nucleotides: TGTGCCAGCAGATACAGGGGGCGCCGGGGCACCGGGGAGCTGTTTTTT.

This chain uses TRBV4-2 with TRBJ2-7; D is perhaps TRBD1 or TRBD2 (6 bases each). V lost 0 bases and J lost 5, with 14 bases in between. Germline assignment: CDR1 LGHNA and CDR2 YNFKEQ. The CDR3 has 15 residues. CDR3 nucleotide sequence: TGTGCCAGCAGCCAAGATAGAGCGGAGGGGGACGAGCAGTACTTC. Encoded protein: CASSQDRAEGDEQYF.

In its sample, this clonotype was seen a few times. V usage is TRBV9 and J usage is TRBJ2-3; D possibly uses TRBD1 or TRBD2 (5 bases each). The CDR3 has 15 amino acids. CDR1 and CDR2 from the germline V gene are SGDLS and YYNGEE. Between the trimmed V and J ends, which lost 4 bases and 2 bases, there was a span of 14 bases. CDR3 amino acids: CASSPRGYDTDTQYF. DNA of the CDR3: TGTGCCAGCAGCCCTCGGGGCTACGACACAGATACGCAGTATTTT.

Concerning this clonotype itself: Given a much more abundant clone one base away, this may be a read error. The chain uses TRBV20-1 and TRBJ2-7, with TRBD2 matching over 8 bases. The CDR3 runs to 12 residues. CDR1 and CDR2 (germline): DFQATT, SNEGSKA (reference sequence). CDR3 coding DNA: TGCAGTGCTGGAGATAGCGGGGACGAGCAGTACGTC. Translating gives CSAGDSGDEQYV.

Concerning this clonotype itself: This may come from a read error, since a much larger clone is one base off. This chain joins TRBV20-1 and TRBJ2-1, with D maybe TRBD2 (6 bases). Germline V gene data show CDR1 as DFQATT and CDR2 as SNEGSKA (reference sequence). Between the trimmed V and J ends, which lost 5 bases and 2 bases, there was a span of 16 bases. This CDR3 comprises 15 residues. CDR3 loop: CSAPLTGLTYNEQFF. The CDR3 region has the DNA TGCAGTGCTCCCCTAACGGGACTCACCTACAATGAGCAGTTCTTC.

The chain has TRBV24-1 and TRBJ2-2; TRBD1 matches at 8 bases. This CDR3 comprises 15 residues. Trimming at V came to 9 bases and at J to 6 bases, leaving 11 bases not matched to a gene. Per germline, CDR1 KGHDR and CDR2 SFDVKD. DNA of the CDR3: TGTGCCACCGCCCGGGACAGGAGTTCCCCCGGGGAGCTGTTTTTT. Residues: CATARDRSSPGELFF.

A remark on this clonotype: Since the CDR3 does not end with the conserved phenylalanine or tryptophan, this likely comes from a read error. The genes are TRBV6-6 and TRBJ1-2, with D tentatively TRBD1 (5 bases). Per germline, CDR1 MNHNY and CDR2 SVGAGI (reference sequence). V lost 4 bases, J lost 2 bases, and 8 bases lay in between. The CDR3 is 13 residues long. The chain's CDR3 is CASSFRQNYGYTL. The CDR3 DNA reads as TGTGCCAGCAGTTTCAGACAGAACTATGGCTACACCCTT.

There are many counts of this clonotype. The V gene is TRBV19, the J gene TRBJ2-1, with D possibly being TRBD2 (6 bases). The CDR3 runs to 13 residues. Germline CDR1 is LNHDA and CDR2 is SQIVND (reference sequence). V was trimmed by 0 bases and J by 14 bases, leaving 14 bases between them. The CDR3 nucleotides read TGTGCCAGTAGTATAGACCGGGGGACCTCAAAGTTCTTC. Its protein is CASSIDRGTSKFF.

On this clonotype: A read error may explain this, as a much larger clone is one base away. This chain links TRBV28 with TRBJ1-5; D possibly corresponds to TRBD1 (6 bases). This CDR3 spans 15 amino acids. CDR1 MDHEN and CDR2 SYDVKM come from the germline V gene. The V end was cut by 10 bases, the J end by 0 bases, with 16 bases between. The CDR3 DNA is TGTGCCAACAGACCCAGGGGATTTAGCAATCAGCCCCAGCATTTT. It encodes CANRPRGFSNQPQHF.

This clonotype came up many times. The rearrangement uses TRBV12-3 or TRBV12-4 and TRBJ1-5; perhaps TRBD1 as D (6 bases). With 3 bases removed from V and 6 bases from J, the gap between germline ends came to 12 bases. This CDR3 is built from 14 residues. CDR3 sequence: CASSFSGEAQPQHF. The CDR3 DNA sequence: TGTGCCAGCAGTTTCTCAGGGGAGGCTCAGCCCCAGCATTTT.

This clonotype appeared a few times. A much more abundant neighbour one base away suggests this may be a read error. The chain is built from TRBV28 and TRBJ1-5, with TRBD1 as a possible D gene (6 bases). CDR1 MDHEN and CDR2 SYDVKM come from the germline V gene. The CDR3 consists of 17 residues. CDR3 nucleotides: TGTACCAGCAGTTTCGGGCGGAGGAGGGGGGACAATCAGCCCCAGCATTTT. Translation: CTSSFGRRRGDNQPQHF.

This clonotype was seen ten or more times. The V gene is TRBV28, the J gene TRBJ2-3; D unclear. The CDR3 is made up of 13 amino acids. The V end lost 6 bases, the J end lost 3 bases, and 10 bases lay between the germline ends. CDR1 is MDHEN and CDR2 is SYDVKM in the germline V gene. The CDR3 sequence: CASSPNPTDTQYF. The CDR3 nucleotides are TGTGCCAGCAGCCCGAATCCTACAGATACGCAGTATTTT.

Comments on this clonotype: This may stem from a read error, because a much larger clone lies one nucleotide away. Here the CDR3 reads CSARFQGVTNTEAFF. In nucleotides, the CDR3 is TGCAGTGCTAGGTTCCAGGGAGTGACGAACACTGAAGCTTTCTTT. The chain uses TRBV20-1 and TRBJ1-1, with D possibly TRBD1 on 5 matching bases. The CDR3 covers 15 residues. V lost 3 bases, J lost 1 base, and 15 bases lay in between. The germline gives CDR1 DFQATT, CDR2 SNEGSKA (reference sequence).

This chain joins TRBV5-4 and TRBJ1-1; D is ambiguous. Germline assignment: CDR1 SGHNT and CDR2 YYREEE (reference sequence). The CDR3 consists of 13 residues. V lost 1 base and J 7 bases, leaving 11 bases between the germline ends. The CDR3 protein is CASSLYGRDEAFF. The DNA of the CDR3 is TGTGCCAGCAGCTTGTACGGGAGGGATGAAGCTTTCTTT.

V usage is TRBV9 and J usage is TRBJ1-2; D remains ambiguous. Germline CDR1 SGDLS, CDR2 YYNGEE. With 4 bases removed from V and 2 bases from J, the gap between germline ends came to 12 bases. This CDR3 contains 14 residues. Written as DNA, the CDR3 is TGTGCCAGCAGCTCCAATCACAGAAACTATGGCTACACCTTC. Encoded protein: CASSSNHRNYGYTF.

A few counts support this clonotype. As DNA, the CDR3 is TGTGCCAGTAGTACCCGTCGGGGTGGCGGGACTGGCACAGATACGCAGTATTTT. Protein: CASSTRRGGGTGTDTQYF. The V call is TRBV19, the J call TRBJ2-3; the D gene is possibly TRBD2 (6 bases). In germline, CDR1 is LNHDA, CDR2 SQIVND (reference sequence). V gave up 4 bases and J gave up 1 base, with 21 bases separating them. The CDR3 runs to 18 residues.

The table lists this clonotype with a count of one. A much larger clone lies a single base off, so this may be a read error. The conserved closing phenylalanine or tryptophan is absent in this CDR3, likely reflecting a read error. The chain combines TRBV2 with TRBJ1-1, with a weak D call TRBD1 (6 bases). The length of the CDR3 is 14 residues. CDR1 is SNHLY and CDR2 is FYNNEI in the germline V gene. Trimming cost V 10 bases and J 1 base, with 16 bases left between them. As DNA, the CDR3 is TGTGCCACACTGGACAGTGAGAAGAACACTGAAGCTTTCTCT. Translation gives CATLDSEKNTEAFS.

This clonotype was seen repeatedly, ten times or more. The CDR3 sequence: CASRPSRTGGDRSYEQYF. The CDR3 nucleotides read TGTGCCAGCAGACCCTCCCGGACAGGGGGGGATAGGTCCTACGAGCAGTACTTC. The chain recombines TRBV28 with TRBJ2-7; 10 nucleotides align to TRBD1. V was pared by 6 bases and J by 1 base, with 15 bases of the junction left unmatched. Germline V gene lookup returns CDR1 MDHEN and CDR2 SYDVKM. There are 18 residues in the CDR3.

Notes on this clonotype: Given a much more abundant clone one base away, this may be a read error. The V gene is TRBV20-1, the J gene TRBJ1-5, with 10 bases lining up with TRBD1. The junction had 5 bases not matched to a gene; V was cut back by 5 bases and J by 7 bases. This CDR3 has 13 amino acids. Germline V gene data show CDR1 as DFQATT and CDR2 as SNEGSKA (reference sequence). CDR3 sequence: CSALTGGGQPQHF. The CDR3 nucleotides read TGCAGTGCTCTGACAGGGGGCGGACAGCCCCAGCATTTT.

The DNA of the CDR3 is TGTGCCTGGAGCACCATCCGTACTAGCGGGAGAGGTGATGAGCAGTTCTTC. Amino acid sequence: CAWSTIRTSGRGDEQFF. The V gene is TRBV30, the J gene TRBJ2-1, with TRBD2 identical over 11 bases. CDR1 and CDR2 (germline): GTSNPN, SVGIG (reference sequence). The CDR3 is 17 residues long. J lost 8 bases, V lost 3 bases, and 15 bases had no gene match.

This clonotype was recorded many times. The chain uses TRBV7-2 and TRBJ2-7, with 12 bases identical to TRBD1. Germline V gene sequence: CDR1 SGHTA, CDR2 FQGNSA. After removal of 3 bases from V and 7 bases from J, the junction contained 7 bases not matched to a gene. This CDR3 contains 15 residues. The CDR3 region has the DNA TGTGCCAGCAGCTTGCCGGGACAGGGGGCAAAAGAGCAGTACTTC. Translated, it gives CASSLPGQGAKEQYF.